One sample yielded the 5 T cell receptor beta chains listed below, sequenced in a study of blood T cell repertoires in COVID-19. TCRdb's table, derived via immunoSEQ multiplex PCR, lists solely in-frame clones and lacks some. The table has about 210,000 clones, around 85% seen once. The sequencing sample was made of peripheral blood. The receptors derive from a woman aged 70 to 79 with COVID-19, enrolled during active disease.

The gene calls are TRBV6-2 or TRBV6-3 and TRBJ2-3; D may be TRBD2 (5 bases). The CDR3 runs to 13 residues. The germline CDR1 and CDR2 sequences are MNHEY and SVGEGT. V shed 6 bases and J shed 7 bases, with 14 bases lying between them. CDR3: CASSRPGENTQYF. Written as DNA, the CDR3 is TGTGCCAGCAGCCGCCCCGGGGAGAATACGCAGTATTTT.

The rearrangement joins TRBV9 to TRBJ2-1; D is uncertain. The CDR3 length is 16 residues. Between the trimmed V and J ends, which lost 0 bases and 8 bases, there was a span of 18 bases. Germline V gene lookup returns CDR1 SGDLS and CDR2 YYNGEE. CDR3 bases: TGTGCCAGCAGCGTAGATGTGAACCGTGAACCGGATGAGCAGTTCTTC. Translating it yields CASSVDVNREPDEQFF.

The chain combines TRBV27 with TRBJ2-7, with TRBD2 as a possible D gene (6 bases). This CDR3 contains 16 residues. Germline CDR1 and CDR2: MNHEY and SMNVEV (reference sequence). V was shortened by 5 bases and J by 4 bases, with 21 bases between the two germline ends. The DNA of the CDR3 is TGTGCCAGCAGTCCTCGCCCGCGGAGGGTGAGGTACGAGCAGTACTTC. This sequence encodes CASSPRPRRVRYEQYF.

CDR3 amino acids: CASSRTGTNQPQHF. In DNA, the CDR3 is TGTGCCAGCAGTCGCACAGGTACCAATCAGCCCCAGCATTTT. The chain uses TRBV28 and TRBJ1-5; possible D gene TRBD1, 5 bases. The V gene's germline CDR1 is MDHEN and CDR2 SYDVKM. The CDR3 is made up of 14 amino acids. The V and J ends lost 5 bases and 3 bases respectively, with 11 bases between them.

This clone was seen just once. The rearrangement uses TRBV27 and TRBJ2-7, with a tentative D call TRBD2 (5 bases). With 4 bases removed from V and 4 bases from J, the gap between germline ends came to 8 bases. Per germline, CDR1 MNHEY and CDR2 SMNVEV (reference sequence). CDR3 length: 12 amino acids. The CDR3 spells CASSSGLYEQYF. CDR3 DNA sequence: TGTGCCAGCAGTTCGGGATTATACGAGCAGTACTTC.